This T cell receptor (beta chain) was retrieved from a study of cytomegalovirus exposure and HLA in healthy donors. V was pared by 0 bases and J by 3 bases, with 8 bases between. Per germline, CDR1 SGHVS and CDR2 FQNEAQ. The CDR3 contains 14 residues. Remarks on this clone: Its antigen remains unknown.

The PCR made use of 60 Vbeta and 13 Jbeta primers. TCRdb keeps only in-frame clones here, not all; method: immunoSEQ multiplex PCR. This repertoire comprises roughly 70,000 clones; its ten largest clones make up 7.5%. Study conclusions and caveats: In an earlier analysis, most TCR beta V segments were productive about 87% or about 30% of the time. Overall, approximately 180 TCR beta chains were annotated as cytomegalovirus-associated.

The sequencing input was PBMCs. This receptor was identified in a female donor in good health and CMV-seropositive. The V and J genes are TRBV7-8 and TRBJ1-1; D remains unclear. The CDR3 coding sequence is TGTGCCAGCAGCTTAGCAGTCAGATACACTGAAGCTTTCTTT. Translation gives CASSLAVRYTEAFF.